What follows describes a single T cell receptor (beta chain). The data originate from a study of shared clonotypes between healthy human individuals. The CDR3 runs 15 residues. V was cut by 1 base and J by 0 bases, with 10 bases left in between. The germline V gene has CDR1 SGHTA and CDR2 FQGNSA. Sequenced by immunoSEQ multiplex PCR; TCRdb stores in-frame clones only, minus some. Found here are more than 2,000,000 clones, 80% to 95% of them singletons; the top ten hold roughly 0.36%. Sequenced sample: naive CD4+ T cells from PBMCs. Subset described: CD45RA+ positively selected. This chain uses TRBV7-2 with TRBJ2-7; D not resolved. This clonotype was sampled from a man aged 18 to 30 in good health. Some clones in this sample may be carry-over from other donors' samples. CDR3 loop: CASSLVDGSSYEQYF. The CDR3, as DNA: TGTGCCAGCAGCTTAGTAGACGGATCCTCCTACGAGCAGTACTTC.